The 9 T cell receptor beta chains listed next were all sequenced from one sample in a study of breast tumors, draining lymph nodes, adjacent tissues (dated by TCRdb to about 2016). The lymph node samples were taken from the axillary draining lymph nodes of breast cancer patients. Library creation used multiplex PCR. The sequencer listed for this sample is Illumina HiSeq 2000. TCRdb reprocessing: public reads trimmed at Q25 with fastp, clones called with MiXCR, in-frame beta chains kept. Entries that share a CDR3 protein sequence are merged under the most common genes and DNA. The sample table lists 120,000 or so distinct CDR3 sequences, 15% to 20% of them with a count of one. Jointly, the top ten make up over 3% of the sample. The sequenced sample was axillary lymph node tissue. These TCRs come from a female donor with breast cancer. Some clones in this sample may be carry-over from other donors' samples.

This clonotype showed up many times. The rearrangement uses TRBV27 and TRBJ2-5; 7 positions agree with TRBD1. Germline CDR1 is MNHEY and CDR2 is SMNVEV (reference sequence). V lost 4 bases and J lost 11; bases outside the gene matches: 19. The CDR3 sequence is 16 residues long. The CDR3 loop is CASSSGTVQPSRTQYF. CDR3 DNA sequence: TGTGCCAGCAGTTCCGGGACAGTCCAGCCCTCGCGGACTCAGTACTTC.

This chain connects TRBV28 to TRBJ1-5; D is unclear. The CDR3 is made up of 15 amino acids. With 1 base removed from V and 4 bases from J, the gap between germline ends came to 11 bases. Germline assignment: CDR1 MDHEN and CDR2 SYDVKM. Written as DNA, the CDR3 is TGTGCCAGCAGTTTATTTGGACGGCAGAATCAGCCCCAGCATTTT. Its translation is CASSLFGRQNQPQHF.

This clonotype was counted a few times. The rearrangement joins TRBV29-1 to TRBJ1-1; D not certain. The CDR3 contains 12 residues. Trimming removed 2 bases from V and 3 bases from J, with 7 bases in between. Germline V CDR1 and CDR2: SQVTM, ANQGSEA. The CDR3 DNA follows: TGCAGCGTTGAATTAGGCTACACTGAAGCTTTCTTT. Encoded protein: CSVELGYTEAFF.

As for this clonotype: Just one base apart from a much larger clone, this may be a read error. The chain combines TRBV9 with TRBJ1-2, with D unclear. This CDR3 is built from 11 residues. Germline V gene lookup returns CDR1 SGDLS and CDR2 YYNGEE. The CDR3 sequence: CASSVGYGYAF. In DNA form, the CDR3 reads TGTGCCAGCAGCGTAGGCTATGGCTACGCCTTC. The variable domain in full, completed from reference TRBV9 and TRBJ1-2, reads DSGVTQTPKHLITATGQRVTLRCSPRSGDLSVYWYQQSLDQGLQFLIQYYNGEERAKGNILERFSAQQFPDLHSELNLSSLELGDSALYFCASSVGYGYAFGSGTRLTVV.

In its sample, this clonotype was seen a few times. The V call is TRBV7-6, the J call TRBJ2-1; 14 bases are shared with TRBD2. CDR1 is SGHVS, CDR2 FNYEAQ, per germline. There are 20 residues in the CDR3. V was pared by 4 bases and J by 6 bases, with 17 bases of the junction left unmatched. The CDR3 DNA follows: TGTGCCAGCAGCTCCCAACCTGGGACTAGCGGGGGTTCCTCCCGCAATGAGCAGTTCTTC. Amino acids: CASSSQPGTSGGSSRNEQFF.

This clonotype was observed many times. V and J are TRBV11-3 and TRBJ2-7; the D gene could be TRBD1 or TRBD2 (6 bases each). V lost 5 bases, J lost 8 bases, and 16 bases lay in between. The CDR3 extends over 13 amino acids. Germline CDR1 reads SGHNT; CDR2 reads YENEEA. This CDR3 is CASSQLSGAQQYF. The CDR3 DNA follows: TGTGCCAGCAGCCAACTTTCGGGGGCCCAGCAGTACTTC.

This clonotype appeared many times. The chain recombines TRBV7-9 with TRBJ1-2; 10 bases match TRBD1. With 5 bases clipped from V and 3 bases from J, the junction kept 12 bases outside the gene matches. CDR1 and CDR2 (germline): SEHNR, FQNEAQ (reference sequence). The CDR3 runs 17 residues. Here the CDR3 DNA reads TGTGCCAGCAGCATAAGCACCGGGACAGGGGCCGACTATGGCTACACCTTC. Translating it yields CASSISTGTGADYGYTF. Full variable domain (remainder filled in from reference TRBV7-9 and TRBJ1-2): DTGVSQNPRHKITKRGQNVTFRCDPISEHNRLYWYRQTLGQGPEFLTYFQNEAQLEKSRLLSDRFSAERPKGSFSTLEIQRTEQGDSAMYLCASSISTGTGADYGYTFGSGTRLTVV.

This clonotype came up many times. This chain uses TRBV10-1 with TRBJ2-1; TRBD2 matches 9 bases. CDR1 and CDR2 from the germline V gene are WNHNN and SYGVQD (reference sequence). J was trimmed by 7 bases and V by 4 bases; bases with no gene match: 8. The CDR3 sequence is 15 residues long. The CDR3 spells CASSGGSGSHNEQFF. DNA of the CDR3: TGCGCCAGCAGTGGAGGTAGCGGGAGTCATAATGAGCAGTTCTTC.

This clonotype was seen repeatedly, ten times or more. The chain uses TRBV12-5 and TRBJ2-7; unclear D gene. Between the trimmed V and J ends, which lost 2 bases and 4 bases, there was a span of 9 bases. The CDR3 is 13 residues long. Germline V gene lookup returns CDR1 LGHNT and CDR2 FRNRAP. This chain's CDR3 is CASGLLRAYEQYF. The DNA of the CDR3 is TGTGCTAGTGGTTTGCTTCGTGCGTACGAGCAGTACTTC.